Described below is a single TCR beta chain sequence and its context. Its antigen is unidentified. PCR used 60 Vbeta primers and 13 Jbeta primers. Clones were read by immunoSEQ multiplex PCR, and TCRdb kept only the in-frame ones, dropping some. The data show under 150,000 clones, around 80% seen once. These data are taken from a study of cytomegalovirus exposure and HLA in healthy donors. Study in general: Out of approximately 170 million T cells, an earlier analysis found roughly 100 million unique TCR beta sequences in total. Study results and limitations: Relative to equally common others, HLA-associated TCR beta chains showed greater clonal expansion in a later analysis. Three chains linked to CMV were shown in vitro to be specific for CMV antigens.

This CDR3 has 16 residues. CDR1 and CDR2 from the germline V gene are KGHSH and LQKENI. V was pared by 2 bases and J by 2 bases, with 13 bases between. This chain uses TRBV18 with TRBJ1-5; D is unclear. This TCR was recovered from a man aged 25 to 40 in good health and CMV-seronegative. Sequencing was done on a sample of PBMCs. The CDR3: CASSPGANRGNQPQHF. DNA of the CDR3: TGTGCCAGCTCACCAGGAGCTAATCGCGGCAATCAGCCCCAGCATTTT. The full variable domain, rest sourced from reference TRBV18 and TRBJ1-5, is NAGVMQNPRHLVRRRGQEARLRCSPMKGHSHVYWYRQLPEEGLKFMVYLQKENIIDESGMPKERFSAEFPKEGPSILRIQQVVRGDSAAYFCASSPGANRGNQPQHFGDGTRLSIL.